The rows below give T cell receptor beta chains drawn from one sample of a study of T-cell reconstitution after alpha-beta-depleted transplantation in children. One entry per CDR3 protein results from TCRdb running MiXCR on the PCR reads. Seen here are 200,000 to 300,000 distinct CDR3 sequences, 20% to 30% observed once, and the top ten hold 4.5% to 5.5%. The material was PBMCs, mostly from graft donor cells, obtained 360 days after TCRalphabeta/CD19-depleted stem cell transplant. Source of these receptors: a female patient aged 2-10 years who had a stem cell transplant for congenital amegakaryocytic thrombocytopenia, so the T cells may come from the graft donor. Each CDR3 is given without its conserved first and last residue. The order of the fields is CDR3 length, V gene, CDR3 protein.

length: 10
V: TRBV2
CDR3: ASNSGYQPQH

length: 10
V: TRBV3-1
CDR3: ASSQRNQPQH

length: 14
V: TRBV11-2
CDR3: ASSLDPTHFGNTIY

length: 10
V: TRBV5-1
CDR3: ASSDGQGELF

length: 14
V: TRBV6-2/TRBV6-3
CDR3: ASSYFSGRAMDEQF

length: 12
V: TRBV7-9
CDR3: ASSFTGFTDTQY

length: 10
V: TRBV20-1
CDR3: SADSYPYEQY

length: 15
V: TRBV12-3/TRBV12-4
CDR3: ASSFRAAHLNTGELF

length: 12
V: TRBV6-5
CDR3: ASSYGRGTYEQY

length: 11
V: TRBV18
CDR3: ARSPRGSAEQY

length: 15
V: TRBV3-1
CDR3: ASSGGPASSYNSPLH

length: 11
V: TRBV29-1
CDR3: SAAQDRISEAF

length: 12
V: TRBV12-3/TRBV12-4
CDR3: ASKRGHGANVLT

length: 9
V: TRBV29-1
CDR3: SVEKSRELF

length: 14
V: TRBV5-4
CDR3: ASSFGGPRGEWEQY

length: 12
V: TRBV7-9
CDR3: ASSHGTGRTEAF

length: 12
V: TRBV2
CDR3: ASGRTGITGELF

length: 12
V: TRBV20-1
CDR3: SANRWGSSYEQY

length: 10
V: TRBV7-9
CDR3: ASSFANTEAF

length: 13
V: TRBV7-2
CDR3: ASSSPSGSKYEQY

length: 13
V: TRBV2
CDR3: ASSDLWDSPYEQY

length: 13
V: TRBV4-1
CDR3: ASSPLAGGTYEQY

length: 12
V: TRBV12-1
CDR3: ASSQRGRRNEQF

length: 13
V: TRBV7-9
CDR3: ASSFSYPITDTQY

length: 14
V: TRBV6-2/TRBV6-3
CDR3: ASSYPGIQAKNIQY

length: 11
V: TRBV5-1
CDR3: ASRQASGNIQY

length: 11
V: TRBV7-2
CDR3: ASSRSGTDTQY

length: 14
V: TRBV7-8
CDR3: ASSPPIVGITDTQY

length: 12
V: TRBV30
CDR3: AWSVRKGDGAQY

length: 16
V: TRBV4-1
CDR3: ASSQAPSTSGRNNEQF

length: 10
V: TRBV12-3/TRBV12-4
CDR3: ASSLTEGGYT

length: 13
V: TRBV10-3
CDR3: AIGPGTGSIGELF

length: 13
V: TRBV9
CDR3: ASSDHYSGVYGYT

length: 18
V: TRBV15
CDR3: ATSKAQAGGIKLAKNIQY

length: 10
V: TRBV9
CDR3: ASSDIWGEAF

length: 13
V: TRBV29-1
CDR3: SVEEGRGLSYGYT